Listed below are T cell receptor beta chains from one sample, sequenced in a study of shared clonotypes between healthy human individuals. Assay: immunoSEQ multiplex PCR; the TCRdb copy retains only in-frame clones and omits some. Among roughly 500,000 clones listed, roughly 95% were seen once. The sample comprised naive CD4+ T cells sorted from blood. These receptors came from a woman aged 25-40 years in good health. Both conserved end residues are part of each CDR3. A D gene is named only where the DNA matches it firmly.

D	V	length	CDR3
-	TRBV28	15	CASRFRPGGTGELFF
-	TRBV2	14	CASSGRGNTGELFF
TRBD2	TRBV11-1	14	CASRGLAGSGELFF
-	TRBV19	16	CASSIGFGTTNEKLFF
TRBD2	TRBV7-3	19	CASSLTGTSGLTSTDTQYF
-	TRBV19	15	CASSIDTAGSYEQYF
TRBD1	TRBV18	15	CASSPPGQPNYGYTF
-	TRBV11-2	16	CASSLDLRSVYNEQFF
-	TRBV19	18	CATSPRGSSFPGTDTQYF
TRBD2	TRBV2	16	CASKGQREAAKNIQYF
TRBD1	TRBV30	13	CAWSRQGWTEAFF
TRBD1	TRBV7-9	16	CASSSTGTGAADTQYF
TRBD1	TRBV6-1	14	CASSERDRNTEAFF
-	TRBV2	13	CASRREEGAIKYF
-	TRBV30	14	CAWFRTGRRETQYF